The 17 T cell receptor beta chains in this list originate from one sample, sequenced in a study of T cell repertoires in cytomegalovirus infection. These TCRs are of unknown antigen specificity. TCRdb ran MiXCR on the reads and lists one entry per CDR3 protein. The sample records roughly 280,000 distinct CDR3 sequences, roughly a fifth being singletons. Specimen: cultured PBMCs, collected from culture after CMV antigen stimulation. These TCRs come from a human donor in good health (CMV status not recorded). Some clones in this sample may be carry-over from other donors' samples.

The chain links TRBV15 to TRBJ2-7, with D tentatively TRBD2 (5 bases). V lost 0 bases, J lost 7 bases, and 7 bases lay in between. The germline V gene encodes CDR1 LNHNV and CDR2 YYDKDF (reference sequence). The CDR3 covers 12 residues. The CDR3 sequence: CATSRDRGEQYF. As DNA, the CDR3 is TGTGCCACCAGCAGAGATCGGGGTGAGCAGTACTTC. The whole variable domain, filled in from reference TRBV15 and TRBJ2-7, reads DAMVIQNPRYQVTQFGKPVTLSCSQTLNHNVMYWYQQKSSQAPKLLFHYYDKDFNNEADTPDNFQSRRPNTSFCFLDIRSPGLGDTAMYLCATSRDRGEQYFGPGTRLTVT.

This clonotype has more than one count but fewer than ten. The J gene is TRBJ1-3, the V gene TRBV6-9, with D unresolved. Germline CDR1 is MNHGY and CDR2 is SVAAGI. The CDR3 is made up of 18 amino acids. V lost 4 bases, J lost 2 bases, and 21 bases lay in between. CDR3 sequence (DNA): TGTGCCAGCAGTTCCGTTCGCAGAGGGTTTTCGCCTGGAAACACCATATATTTT. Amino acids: CASSSVRRGFSPGNTIYF.

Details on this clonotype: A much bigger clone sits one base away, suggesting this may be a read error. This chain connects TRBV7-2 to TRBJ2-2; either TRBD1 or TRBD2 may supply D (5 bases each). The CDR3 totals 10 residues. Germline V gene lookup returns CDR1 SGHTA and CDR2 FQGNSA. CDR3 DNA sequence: TGTGCCAGCGGGACCGGGGAGATGTTTTTT. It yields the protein CASGTGEMFF.

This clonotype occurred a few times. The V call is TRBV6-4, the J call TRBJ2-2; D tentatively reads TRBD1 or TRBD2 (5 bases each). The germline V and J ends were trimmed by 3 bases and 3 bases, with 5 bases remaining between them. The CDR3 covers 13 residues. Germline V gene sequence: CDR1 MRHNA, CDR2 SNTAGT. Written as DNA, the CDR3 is TGTGCCAGCAGTGAGGGGGACACCGGGGAGCTGTTTTTT. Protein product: CASSEGDTGELFF.

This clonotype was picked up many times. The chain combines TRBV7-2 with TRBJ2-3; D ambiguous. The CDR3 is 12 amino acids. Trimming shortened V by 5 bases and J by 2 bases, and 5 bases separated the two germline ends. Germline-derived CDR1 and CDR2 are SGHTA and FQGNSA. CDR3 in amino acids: CASSQFTDTQYF. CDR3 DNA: TGTGCCAGCAGCCAATTCACAGATACGCAGTATTTT.

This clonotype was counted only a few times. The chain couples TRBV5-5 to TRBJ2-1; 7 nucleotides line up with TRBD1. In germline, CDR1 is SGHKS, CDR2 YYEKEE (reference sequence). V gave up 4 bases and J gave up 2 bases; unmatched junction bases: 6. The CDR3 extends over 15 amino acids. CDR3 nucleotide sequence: TGTGCCAGCAGCGCCGGACAGGCCCCCTACAATGAGCAGTTCTTC. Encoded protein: CASSAGQAPYNEQFF.

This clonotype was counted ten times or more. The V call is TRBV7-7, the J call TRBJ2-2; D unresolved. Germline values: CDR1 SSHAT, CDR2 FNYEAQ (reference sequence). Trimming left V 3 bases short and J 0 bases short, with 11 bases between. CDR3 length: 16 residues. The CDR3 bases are TGTGCCAGCAGCTTGGCTCCTCAAGCGAACACCGGGGAGCTGTTTTTT. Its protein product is CASSLAPQANTGELFF.

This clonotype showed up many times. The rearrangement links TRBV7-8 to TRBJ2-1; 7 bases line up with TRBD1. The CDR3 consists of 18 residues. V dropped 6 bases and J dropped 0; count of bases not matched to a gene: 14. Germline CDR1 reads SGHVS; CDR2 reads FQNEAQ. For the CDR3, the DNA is TGTGCCAGCAGGAGGACCTTTGGGACAGCTAGCTCCTACAATGAGCAGTTCTTC. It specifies CASRRTFGTASSYNEQFF. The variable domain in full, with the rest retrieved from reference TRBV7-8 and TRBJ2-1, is GAGVSQSPRYKVAKRGQDVALRCDPISGHVSLFWYQQALGQGPEFLTYFQNEAQLDKSGLPSDRFFAERPEGSVSTLKIQRTQQEDSAVYLCASRRTFGTASSYNEQFFGPGTRLTVL.

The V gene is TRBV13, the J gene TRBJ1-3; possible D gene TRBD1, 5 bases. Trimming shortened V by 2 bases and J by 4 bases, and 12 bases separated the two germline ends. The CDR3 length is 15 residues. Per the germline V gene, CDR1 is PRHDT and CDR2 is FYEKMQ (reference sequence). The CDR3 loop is CASSLTRDLGNTIYF. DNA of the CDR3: TGTGCCAGCAGCTTAACCCGGGACTTAGGAAACACCATATATTTT.

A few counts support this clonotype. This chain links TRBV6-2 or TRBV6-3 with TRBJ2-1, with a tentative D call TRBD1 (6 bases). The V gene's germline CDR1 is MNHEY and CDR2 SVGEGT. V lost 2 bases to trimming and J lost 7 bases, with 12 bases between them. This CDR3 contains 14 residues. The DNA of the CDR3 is TGTGCCAGCAGTTACAGCGTCAGGGGTAATGAGCAGTTCTTC. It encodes CASSYSVRGNEQFF.

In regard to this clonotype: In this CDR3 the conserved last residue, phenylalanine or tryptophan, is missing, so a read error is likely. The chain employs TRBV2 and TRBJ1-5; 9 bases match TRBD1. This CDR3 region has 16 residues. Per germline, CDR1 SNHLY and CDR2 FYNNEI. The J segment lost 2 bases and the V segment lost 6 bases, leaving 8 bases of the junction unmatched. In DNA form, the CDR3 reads TGTGCCAGCAGACCCGGGACAGGGAACGGCAATCAGCCCCAGCATTCT. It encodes CASRPGTGNGNQPQHS.

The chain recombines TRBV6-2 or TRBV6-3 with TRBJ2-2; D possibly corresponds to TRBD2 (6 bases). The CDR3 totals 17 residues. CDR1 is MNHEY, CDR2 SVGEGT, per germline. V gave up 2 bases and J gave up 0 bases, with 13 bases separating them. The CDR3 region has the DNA TGTGCCAGCAGTTACCCCCCAGCGGGTTCGAACACCGGGGAGCTGTTTTTT. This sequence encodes CASSYPPAGSNTGELFF.

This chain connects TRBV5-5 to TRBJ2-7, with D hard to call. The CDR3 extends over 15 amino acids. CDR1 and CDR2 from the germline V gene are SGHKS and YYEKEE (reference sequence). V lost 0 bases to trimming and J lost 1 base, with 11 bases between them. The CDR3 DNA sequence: TGTGCCAGCAGCTTGGGGCCGGAGAGTTCCTACGAGCAGTACGTC. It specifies CASSLGPESSYEQYV.

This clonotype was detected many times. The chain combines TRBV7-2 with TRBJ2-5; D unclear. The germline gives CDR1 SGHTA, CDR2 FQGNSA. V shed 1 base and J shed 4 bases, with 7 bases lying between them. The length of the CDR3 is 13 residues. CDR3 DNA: TGTGCCAGCAGCTTAGTCGTACTAGAGACCCAGTACTTC. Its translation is CASSLVVLETQYF.

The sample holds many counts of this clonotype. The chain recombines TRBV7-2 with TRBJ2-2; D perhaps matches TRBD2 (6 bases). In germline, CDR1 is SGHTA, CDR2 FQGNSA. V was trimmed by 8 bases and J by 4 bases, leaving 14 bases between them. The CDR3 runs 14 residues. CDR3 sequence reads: CASFRGLTTGELFF. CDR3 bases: TGTGCCAGCTTTAGGGGACTTACCACCGGGGAGCTGTTTTTT.

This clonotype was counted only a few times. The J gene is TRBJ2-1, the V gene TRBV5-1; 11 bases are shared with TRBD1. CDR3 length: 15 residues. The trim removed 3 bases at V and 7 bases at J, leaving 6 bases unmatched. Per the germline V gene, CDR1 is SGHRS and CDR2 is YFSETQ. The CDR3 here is CASSSPGTGGNEQFF. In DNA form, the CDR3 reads TGCGCCAGCAGCTCTCCCGGGACAGGGGGAAATGAGCAGTTCTTC.

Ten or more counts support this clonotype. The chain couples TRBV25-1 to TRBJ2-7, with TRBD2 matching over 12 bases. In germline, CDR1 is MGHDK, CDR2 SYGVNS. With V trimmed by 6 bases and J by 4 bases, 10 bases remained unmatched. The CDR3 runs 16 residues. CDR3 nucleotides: TGTGCCAGCAGAATCAGGACTAGCGGGGTTTGTTACGAGCAGTACGTC. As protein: CASRIRTSGVCYEQYV.